These 9 T cell receptor beta chains were all obtained from the same sample, sequenced in a study of blood T cell repertoires in COVID-19. Repertoires were generated with immunoSEQ multiplex PCR, while TCRdb's copy carries only in-frame clones and drops some. The sample gives about 150,000 clones, roughly 84% of which show up once; approximately 6.9% is in the top ten. What was sequenced was peripheral blood. The receptors derive from an elderly man with COVID-19, enrolled during active disease.

V is TRBV29-1 and J is TRBJ1-4, with a possible D match to TRBD1 (5 bases). Looked up from germline, CDR1 is SQVTM and CDR2 is ANQGSEA. The CDR3 is made up of 15 amino acids. Trimming pared 4 bases from V and 0 bases from J, leaving 12 bases between. The CDR3 sequence: CSVGSGGATNEKLFF. The CDR3 region has the DNA TGCAGCGTTGGTTCCGGGGGAGCAACTAATGAAAAACTGTTTTTT.

V gene TRBV6-1 combines with J gene TRBJ2-7; D gene uncertain. CDR3 length: 13 residues. Per the germline V gene, CDR1 is MNHNS and CDR2 is SASEGT. Trimming took off 2 bases at V and 3 bases at J, with 8 bases between the two ends. CDR3: CASSETVLYEQYF. The CDR3 DNA is TGTGCCAGCAGTGAAACAGTCCTCTACGAGCAGTACTTC.

V usage is TRBV3-1 (or the pseudogene TRBV3-2) and J usage is TRBJ1-1; 8 nucleotides line up with TRBD1. V shed 0 bases, J shed 10 bases, and the junction held 7 bases outside the gene matches. The CDR3 contains 14 residues. The germline V gene encodes CDR1 LGHDT and CDR2 YNNKEL (reference sequence). CDR3 sequence (DNA): TGTGCCAGCAGCCAAGACCCCTTAACAGGGGGAGCTTTCTTT. This encodes CASSQDPLTGGAFF.

The chain joins TRBV4-2 to TRBJ2-2; possibly TRBD2 for D (5 bases). With 4 bases removed from V and 6 bases from J, the gap between germline ends came to 12 bases. The length of the CDR3 is 14 residues. Germline V CDR1 and CDR2: LGHNA, YNFKEQ. The CDR3 sequence: CASSPGDGAGELFF. The CDR3 DNA follows: TGTGCCAGCAGCCCCGGGGATGGGGCCGGGGAGCTGTTTTTT.

The chain recombines TRBV4-2 with TRBJ1-5, with TRBD1 as a possible D gene (5 bases). V lost 0 bases and J lost 2, with 5 bases in between. The CDR3 has 14 amino acids. Per germline, CDR1 LGHNA and CDR2 YNFKEQ. The CDR3 sequence is CASSQEQGNQPQHF. CDR3 bases: TGTGCCAGCAGCCAAGAACAGGGCAATCAGCCCCAGCATTTT.

The chain joins TRBV19 to TRBJ1-5, with 9 bases that match TRBD1. Germline V gene sequence: CDR1 LNHDA, CDR2 SQIVND (reference sequence). The V and J ends lost 4 bases and 6 bases, in that order; junction bases with no gene match: 7. The CDR3 is made up of 15 amino acids. The CDR3 here is CASSTNPTGGQPQHF. In nucleotides, the CDR3 is TGTGCCAGTAGTACGAACCCGACAGGGGGTCAGCCCCAGCATTTT. The full variable domain, completed using reference TRBV19 and TRBJ1-5, is DGGITQSPKYLFRKEGQNVTLSCEQNLNHDAMYWYRQDPGQGLRLIYYSQIVNDFQKGDIAEGYSVSREKKESFPLTVTSAQKNPTAFYLCASSTNPTGGQPQHFGDGTRLSIL.

This chain connects TRBV2 to TRBJ1-2, with D unclear. V was clipped by 3 bases and J by 4 bases, with 9 bases between them. This CDR3 comprises 13 residues. The germline gives CDR1 SNHLY, CDR2 FYNNEI. The CDR3 sequence is CASSEGVSYGYTF. Written as DNA, the CDR3 is TGTGCCAGCAGTGAGGGCGTAAGCTATGGCTACACCTTC. The full variable domain, with the rest looked up from reference TRBV2 and TRBJ1-2, is EPEVTQTPSHQVTQMGQEVILRCVPISNHLYFYWYRQILGQKVEFLVSFYNNEISEKSEIFDDQFSVERPDGSNFTLKIRSTKLEDSAMYFCASSEGVSYGYTFGSGTRLTVV.

This chain links TRBV5-1 with TRBJ1-2, with 7 bases matching TRBD1. CDR3 size: 15 residues. In germline, CDR1 is SGHRS, CDR2 YFSETQ. The V gene end was trimmed by 0 bases and the J gene end by 4 bases; junction bases not matched to a gene: 6. In nucleotides, the CDR3 is TGCGCCAGCAGCTTGGAAGGGGGGACAGCCTATGGCTACACCTTC. Translated, it gives CASSLEGGTAYGYTF. Looking up the rest from reference TRBV5-1 and TRBJ1-2 gives the full variable domain: KAGVTQTPRYLIKTRGQQVTLSCSPISGHRSVSWYQQTPGQGLQFLFEYFSETQRNKGNFPGRFSGRQFSNSRSEMNVSTLELGDSALYLCASSLEGGTAYGYTFGSGTRLTVV.

This clone has just a few counts. This rearrangement joins TRBV7-9 to TRBJ1-6; D unresolved. From germline, CDR1 is SEHNR and CDR2 FQNEAQ (reference sequence). V was clipped by 2 bases and J by 4 bases, with 9 bases between them. This CDR3 has 15 residues. CDR3 loop: CASSLWPPYNSPLHF. CDR3 DNA: TGTGCCAGCAGCTTATGGCCCCCGTATAATTCACCCCTCCACTTT. The variable domain in full, with the rest retrieved from reference TRBV7-9 and TRBJ1-6, is DTGVSQNPRHKITKRGQNVTFRCDPISEHNRLYWYRQTLGQGPEFLTYFQNEAQLEKSRLLSDRFSAERPKGSFSTLEIQRTEQGDSAMYLCASSLWPPYNSPLHFGNGTRLTVT.